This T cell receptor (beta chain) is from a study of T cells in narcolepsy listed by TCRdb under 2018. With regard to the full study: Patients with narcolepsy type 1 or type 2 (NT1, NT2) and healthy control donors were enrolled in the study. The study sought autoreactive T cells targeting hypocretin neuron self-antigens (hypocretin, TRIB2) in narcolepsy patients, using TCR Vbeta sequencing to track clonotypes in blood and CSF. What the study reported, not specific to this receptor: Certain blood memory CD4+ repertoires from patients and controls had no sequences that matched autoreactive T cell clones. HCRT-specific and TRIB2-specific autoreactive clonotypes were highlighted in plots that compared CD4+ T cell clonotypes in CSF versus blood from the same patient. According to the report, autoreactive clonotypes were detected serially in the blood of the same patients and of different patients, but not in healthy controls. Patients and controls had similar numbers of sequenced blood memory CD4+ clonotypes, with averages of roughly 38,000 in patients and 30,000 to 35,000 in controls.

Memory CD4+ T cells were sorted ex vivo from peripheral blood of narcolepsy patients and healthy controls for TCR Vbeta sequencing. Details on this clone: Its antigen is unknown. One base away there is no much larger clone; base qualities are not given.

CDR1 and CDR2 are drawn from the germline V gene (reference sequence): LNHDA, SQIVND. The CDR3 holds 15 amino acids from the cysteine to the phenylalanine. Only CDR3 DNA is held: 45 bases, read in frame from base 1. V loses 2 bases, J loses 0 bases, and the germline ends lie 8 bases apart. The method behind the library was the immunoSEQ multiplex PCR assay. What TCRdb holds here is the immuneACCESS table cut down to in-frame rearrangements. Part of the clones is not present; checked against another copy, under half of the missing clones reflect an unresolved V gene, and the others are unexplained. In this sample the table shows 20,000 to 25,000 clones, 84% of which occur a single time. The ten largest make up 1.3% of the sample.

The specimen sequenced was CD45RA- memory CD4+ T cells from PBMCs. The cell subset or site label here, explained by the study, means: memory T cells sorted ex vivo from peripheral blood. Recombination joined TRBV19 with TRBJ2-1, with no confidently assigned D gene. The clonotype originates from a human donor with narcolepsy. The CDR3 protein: CASSISRSSYNEQFF. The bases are TGTGCCAGTAGTATAAGCAGGAGCTCCTACAATGAGCAGTTCTTC.